This T cell receptor beta chain was sequenced in a study of T cell repertoires in cytomegalovirus infection. In the study overall: Use of recently identified HLA-C-restricted and well-studied HLA-B-restricted CMV epitopes was part of the study. CMV infection and matching HLA type were both indicated by public TCR beta signatures.

TCRdb independently ran MiXCR on the reads; one entry per CDR3 protein. This sample has about 900,000 distinct CDR3 sequences, with about a third found just once. The CDR3 has 15 residues. Per the germline V gene, CDR1 is SGHVS and CDR2 is FQNEAQ. With 5 bases removed from V and 3 bases from J, the gap between germline ends came to 17 bases. The study's findings and limits: Dominating the ex vivo response were TCR beta clonotypes that were CMV-specific and HLA-C-restricted.

On this clonotype: Its antigen is undetermined.

This receptor was obtained from a human donor in good health (CMV status not recorded). Some clones in this sample may be carry-over from other donors' samples. The sample in question was cultured CD8+ T cells from PBMCs, obtained from culture after CMV antigen stimulation. The V and J genes are TRBV7-8 and TRBJ2-7, with a tentative D call TRBD1 (6 bases). CDR3 protein: CASSPGTSINYEQYV. For the CDR3, the DNA is TGTGCCAGCAGCCCCGGGACATCGATAAACTACGAGCAGTACGTC.